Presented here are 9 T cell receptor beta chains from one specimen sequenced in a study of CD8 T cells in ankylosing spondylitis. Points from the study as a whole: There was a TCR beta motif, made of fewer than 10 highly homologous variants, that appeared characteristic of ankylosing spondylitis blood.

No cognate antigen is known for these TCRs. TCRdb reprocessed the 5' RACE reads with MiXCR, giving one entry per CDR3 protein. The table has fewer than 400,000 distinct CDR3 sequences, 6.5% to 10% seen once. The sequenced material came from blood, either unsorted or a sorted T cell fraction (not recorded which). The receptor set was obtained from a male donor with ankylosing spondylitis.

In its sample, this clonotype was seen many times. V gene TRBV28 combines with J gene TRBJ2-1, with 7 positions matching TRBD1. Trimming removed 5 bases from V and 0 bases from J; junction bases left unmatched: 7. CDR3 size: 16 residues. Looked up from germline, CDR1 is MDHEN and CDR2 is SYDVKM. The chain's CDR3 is CASSHRQGVSYNEQFF. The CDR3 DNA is TGTGCCAGCAGTCATCGACAGGGTGTCTCCTACAATGAGCAGTTCTTC.

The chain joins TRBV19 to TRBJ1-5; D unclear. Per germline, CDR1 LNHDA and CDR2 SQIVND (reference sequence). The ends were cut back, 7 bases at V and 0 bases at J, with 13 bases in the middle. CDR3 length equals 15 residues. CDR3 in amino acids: CASTRSRNSNQPQHF. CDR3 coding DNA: TGTGCCAGTACCCGGTCCAGGAATAGCAATCAGCCCCAGCATTTT.

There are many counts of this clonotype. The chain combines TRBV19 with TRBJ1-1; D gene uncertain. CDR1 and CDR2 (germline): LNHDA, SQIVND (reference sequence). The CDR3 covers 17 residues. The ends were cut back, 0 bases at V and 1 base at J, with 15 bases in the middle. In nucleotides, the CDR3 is TGTGCCAGTAGTATAGACGCAGGCTTCCATCCGAACACTGAAGCTTTCTTT. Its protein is CASSIDAGFHPNTEAFF.

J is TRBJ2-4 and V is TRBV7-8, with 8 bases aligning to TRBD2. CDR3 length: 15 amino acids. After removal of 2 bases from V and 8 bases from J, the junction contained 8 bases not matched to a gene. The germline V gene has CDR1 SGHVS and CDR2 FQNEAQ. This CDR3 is CASSLLGGRPDIQYF. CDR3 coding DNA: TGTGCCAGCAGCTTACTCGGCGGGAGGCCCGACATTCAGTACTTC.

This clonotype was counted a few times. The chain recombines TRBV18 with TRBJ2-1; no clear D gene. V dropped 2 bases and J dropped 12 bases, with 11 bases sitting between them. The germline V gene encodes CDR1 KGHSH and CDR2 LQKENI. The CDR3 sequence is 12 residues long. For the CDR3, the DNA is TGTGCCAGCTCACCAGTAACAGAATGGCAGTTCTTC. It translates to CASSPVTEWQFF.

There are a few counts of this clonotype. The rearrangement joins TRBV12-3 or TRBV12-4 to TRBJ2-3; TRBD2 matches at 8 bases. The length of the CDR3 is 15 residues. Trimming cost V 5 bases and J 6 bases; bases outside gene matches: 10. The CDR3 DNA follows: TGTGCCAGCAGTCGCCCGGGACTAGGCCCCGATACGCAGTATTTT. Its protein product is CASSRPGLGPDTQYF.

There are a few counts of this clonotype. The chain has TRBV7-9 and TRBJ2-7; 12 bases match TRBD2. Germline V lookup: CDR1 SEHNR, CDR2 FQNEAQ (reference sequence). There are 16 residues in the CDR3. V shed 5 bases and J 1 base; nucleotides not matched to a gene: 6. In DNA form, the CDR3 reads TGTGCCAGCAGCATAGGGACTAGCGGGTTGTCCTACGAGCAGTACTTC. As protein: CASSIGTSGLSYEQYF.

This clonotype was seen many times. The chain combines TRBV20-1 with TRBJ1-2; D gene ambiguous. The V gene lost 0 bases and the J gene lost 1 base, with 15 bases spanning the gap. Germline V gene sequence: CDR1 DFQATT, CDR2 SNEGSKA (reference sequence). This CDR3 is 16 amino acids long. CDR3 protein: CSARDPKAAGNYGYTF. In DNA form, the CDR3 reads TGCAGTGCTAGAGACCCCAAAGCGGCCGGTAACTATGGCTACACCTTC.

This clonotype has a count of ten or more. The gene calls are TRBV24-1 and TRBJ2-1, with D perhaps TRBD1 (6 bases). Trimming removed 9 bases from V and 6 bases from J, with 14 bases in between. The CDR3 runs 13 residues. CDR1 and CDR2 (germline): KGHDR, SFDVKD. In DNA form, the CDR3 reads TGTGCCACCGGAATGACAGGTATCAATGAGCAGTTCTTC. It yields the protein CATGMTGINEQFF.